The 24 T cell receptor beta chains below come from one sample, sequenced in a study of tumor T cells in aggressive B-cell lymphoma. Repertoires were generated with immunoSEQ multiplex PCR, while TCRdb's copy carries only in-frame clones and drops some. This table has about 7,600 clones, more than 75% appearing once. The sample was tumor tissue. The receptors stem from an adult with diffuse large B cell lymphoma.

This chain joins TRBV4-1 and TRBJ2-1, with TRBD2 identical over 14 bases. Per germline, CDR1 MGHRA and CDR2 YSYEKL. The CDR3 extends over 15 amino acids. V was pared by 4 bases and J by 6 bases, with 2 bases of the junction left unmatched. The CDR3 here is CASSLGLAGGNEQFF. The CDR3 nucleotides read TGCGCCAGCAGCCTCGGACTAGCGGGGGGCAATGAGCAGTTCTTC.

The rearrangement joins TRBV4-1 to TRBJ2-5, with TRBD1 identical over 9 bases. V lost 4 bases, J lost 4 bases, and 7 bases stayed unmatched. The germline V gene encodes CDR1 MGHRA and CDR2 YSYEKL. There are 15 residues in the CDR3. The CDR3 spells CASSLRTGEGETQYF. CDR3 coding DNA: TGCGCCAGCAGCCTCCGGACAGGGGAAGGAGAGACCCAGTACTTC.

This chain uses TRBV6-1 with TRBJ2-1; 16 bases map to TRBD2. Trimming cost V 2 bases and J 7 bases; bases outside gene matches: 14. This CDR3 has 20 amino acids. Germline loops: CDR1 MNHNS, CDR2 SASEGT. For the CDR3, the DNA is TGTGCCAGCAGTGAAAGGGCGGCCATGGGACTAGCGGGAGGGAGGAATGAGCAGTTCTTC. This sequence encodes CASSERAAMGLAGGRNEQFF.

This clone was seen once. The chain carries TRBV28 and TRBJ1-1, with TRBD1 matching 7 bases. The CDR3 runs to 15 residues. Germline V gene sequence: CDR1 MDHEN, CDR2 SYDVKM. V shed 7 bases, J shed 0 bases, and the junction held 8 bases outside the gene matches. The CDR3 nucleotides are TGTGCCAGCAACGTTTTTGGACAGGTGAACACTGAAGCTTTCTTT. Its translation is CASNVFGQVNTEAFF.

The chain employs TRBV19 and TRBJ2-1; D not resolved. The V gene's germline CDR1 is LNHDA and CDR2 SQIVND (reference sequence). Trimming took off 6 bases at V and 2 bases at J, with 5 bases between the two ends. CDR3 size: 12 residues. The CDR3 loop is CASSLAYNEQFF. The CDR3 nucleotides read TGTGCCAGTAGCCTAGCCTACAATGAGCAGTTCTTC.

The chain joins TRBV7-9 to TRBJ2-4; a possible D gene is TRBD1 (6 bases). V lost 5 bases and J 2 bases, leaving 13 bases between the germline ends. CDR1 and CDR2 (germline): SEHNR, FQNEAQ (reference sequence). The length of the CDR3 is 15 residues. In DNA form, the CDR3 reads TGTGCCAGCAGCCCCGCTCAGGGGACCAAAAACATTCAGTACTTC. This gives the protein CASSPAQGTKNIQYF. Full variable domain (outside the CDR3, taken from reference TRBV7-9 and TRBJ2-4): DTGVSQNPRHKITKRGQNVTFRCDPISEHNRLYWYRQTLGQGPEFLTYFQNEAQLEKSRLLSDRFSAERPKGSFSTLEIQRTEQGDSAMYLCASSPAQGTKNIQYFGAGTRLSVL.

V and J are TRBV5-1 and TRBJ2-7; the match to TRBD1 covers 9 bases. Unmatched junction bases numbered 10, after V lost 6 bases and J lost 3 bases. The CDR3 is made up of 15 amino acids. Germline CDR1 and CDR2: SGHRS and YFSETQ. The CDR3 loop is CASTLPGQGSYEQYF. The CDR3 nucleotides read TGCGCCAGCACCCTTCCTGGACAGGGGAGCTACGAGCAGTACTTC.

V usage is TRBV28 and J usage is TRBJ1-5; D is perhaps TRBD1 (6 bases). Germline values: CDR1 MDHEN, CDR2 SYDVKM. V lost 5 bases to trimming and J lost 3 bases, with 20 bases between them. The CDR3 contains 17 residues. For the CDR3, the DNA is TGTGCCAGCAGTCTACCCATCGGGGGGCCCTTCAATCAGCCCCAGCATTTT. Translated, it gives CASSLPIGGPFNQPQHF. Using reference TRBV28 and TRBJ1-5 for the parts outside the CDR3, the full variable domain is DVKVTQSSRYLVKRTGEKVFLECVQDMDHENMFWYRQDPGLGLRLIYFSYDVKMKEKGDIPEGYSVSREKKERFSLILESASTNQTSMYLCASSLPIGGPFNQPQHFGDGTRLSIL.

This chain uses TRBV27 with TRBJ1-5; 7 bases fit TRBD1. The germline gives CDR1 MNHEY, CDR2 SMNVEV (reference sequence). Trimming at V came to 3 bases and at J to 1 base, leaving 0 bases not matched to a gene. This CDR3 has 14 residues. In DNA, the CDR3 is TGTGCCAGCAGTTTCAGGGGGAGCAATCAGCCCCAGCATTTT. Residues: CASSFRGSNQPQHF.

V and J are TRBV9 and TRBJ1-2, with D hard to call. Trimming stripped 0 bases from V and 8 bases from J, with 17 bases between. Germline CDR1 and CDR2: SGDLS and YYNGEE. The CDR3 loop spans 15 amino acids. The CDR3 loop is CASSVVDGSTYGYTF. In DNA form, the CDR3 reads TGTGCCAGCAGCGTAGTGGACGGGAGCACGTACGGCTACACCTTC. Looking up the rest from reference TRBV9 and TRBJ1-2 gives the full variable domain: DSGVTQTPKHLITATGQRVTLRCSPRSGDLSVYWYQQSLDQGLQFLIQYYNGEERAKGNILERFSAQQFPDLHSELNLSSLELGDSALYFCASSVVDGSTYGYTFGSGTRLTVV.

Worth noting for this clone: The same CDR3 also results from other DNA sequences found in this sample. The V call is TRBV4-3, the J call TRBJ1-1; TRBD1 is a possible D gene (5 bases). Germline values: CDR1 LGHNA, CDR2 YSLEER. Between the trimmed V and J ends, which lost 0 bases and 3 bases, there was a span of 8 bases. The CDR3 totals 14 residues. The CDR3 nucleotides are TGCGCCAGCAGCCAAGATAGGGGTTACACTGAAGCTTTCTTT. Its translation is CASSQDRGYTEAFF.

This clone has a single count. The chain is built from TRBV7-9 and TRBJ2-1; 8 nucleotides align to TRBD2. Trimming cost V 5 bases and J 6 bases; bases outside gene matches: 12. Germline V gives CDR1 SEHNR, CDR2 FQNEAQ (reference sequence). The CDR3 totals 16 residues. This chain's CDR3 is CASSPPRAGVPNEQFF. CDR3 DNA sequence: TGTGCCAGCAGCCCCCCGCGAGCGGGAGTACCCAATGAGCAGTTCTTC.

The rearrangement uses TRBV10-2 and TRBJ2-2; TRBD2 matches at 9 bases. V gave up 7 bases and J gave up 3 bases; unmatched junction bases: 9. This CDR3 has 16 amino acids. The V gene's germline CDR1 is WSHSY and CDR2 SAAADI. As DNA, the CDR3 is TGCGCCAGCAATCCGACTAGCGGTCTCTACACCGGGGAGCTGTTTTTT. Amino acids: CASNPTSGLYTGELFF.

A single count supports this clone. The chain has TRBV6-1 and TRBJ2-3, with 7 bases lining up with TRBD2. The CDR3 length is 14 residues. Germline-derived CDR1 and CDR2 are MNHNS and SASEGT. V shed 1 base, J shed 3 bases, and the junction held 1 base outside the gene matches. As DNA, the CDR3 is TGTGCCAGCAGTGAAGAGGGAGGGACAGATACGCAGTATTTT. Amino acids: CASSEEGGTDTQYF.

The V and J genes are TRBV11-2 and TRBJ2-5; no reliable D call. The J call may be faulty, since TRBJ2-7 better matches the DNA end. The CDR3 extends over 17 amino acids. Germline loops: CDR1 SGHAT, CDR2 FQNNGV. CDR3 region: CASSLVPRSRLSYEQYF. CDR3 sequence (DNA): TGTGCCAGCAGCTTAGTCCCGCGGAGTAGACTGTCCTACGAGCAGTACTTC.

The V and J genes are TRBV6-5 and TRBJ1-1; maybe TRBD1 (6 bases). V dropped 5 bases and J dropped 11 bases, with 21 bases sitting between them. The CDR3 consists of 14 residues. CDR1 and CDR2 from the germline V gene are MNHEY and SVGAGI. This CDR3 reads CASSAAGGVLDAFF. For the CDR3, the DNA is TGTGCCAGCAGTGCCGCGGGGGGCGTACTAGATGCTTTCTTT.

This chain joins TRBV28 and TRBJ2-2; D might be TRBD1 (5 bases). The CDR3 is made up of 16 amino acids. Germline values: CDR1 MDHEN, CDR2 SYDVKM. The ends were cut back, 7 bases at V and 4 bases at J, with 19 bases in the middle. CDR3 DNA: TGTGCCAGCACCTTCGCCAGGGCAGGGTCCACCGGGGAGCTGTTTTTT. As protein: CASTFARAGSTGELFF.

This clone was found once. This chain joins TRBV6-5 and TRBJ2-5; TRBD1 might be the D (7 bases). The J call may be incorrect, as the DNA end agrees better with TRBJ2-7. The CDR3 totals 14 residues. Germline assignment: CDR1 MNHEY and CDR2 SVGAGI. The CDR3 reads CASSYGGGIYEQYF. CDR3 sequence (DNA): TGTGCCAGCAGTTACGGAGGGGGCATATACGAGCAGTACTTC.

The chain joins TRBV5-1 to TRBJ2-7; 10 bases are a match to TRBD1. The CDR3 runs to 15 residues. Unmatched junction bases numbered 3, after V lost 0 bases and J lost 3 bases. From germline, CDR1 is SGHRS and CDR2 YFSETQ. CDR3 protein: CASSLGTGGIYEQYF. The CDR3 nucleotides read TGCGCCAGCAGCTTGGGGACAGGGGGTATCTACGAGCAGTACTTC.

The CDR3 DNA is TGTGCCAGCAGCGTAGAGGGGACAGATACGCAGTATTTT. The encoded protein is CASSVEGTDTQYF. The V gene is TRBV9, the J gene TRBJ2-3; a weak D match, TRBD1 (5 bases). Germline CDR1 reads SGDLS; CDR2 reads YYNGEE. Trimming pared 0 bases from V and 3 bases from J, leaving 5 bases between. The CDR3 contains 13 residues.

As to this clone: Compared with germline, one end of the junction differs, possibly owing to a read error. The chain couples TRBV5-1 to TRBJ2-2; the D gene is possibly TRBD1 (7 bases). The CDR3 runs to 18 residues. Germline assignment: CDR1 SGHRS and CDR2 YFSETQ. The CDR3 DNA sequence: TGCGCCAGCAGCTTGCGATCCAGGGGGGACACCGAACACCGGGGAGCTGTTTTT. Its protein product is CASSLRSRGDTEHRGAVF.

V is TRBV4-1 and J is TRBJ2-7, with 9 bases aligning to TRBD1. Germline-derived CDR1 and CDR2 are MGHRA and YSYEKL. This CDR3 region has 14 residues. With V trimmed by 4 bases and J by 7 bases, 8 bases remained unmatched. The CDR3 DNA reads TGCGCCAGCAGCCTCCCGGGACAGGGAGGGGAGCAGTACTTC. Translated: CASSLPGQGGEQYF.

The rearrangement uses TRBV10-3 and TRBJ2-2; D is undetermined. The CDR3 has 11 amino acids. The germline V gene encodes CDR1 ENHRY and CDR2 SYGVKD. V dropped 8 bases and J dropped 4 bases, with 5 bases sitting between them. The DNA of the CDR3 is TGTGCCATCGGCGGCACCGGGGAGCTGTTTTTT. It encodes CAIGGTGELFF.

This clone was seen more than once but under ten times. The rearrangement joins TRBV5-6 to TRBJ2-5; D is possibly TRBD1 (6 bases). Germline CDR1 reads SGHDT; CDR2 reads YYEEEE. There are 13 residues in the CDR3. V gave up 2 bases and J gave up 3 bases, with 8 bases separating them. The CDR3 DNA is TGTGCCAGCAGCTTATACAGGGAAGAGACCCAGTACTTC. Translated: CASSLYREETQYF. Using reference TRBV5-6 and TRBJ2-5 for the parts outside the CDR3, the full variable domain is DAGVTQSPTHLIKTRGQQVTLRCSPKSGHDTVSWYQQALGQGPQFIFQYYEEEERQRGNFPDRFSGHQFPNYSSELNVNALLLGDSALYLCASSLYREETQYFGPGTRLLVL.